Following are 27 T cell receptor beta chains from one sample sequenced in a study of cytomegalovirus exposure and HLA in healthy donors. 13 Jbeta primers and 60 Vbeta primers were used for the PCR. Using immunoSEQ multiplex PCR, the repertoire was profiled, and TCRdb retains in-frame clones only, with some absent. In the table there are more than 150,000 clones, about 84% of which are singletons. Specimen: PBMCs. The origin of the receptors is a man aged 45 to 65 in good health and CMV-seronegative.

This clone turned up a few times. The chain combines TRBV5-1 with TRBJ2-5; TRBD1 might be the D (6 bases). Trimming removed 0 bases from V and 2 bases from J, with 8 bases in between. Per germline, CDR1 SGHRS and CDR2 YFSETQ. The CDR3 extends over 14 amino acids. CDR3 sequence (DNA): TGCGCCAGCAGCTTGGGGACAGAGCAAGAGACCCAGTACTTC. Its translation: CASSLGTEQETQYF.

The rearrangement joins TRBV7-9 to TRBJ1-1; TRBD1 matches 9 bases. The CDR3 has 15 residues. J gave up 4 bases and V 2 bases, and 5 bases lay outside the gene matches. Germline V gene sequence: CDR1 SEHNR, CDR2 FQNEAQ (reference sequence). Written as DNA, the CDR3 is TGTGCCAGCAGCTTAACACAGGGGGCCGGCACTGAAGCTTTCTTT. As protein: CASSLTQGAGTEAFF. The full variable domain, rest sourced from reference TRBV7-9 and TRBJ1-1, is DTGVSQNPRHKITKRGQNVTFRCDPISEHNRLYWYRQTLGQGPEFLTYFQNEAQLEKSRLLSDRFSAERPKGSFSTLEIQRTEQGDSAMYLCASSLTQGAGTEAFFGQGTRLTVV.

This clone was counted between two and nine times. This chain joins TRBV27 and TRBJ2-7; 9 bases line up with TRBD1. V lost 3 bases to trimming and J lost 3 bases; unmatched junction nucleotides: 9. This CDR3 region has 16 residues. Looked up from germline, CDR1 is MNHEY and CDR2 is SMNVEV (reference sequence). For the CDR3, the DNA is TGTGCCAGCAGTTTTATCCCGGGACAGGGTAGCTACGAGCAGTACTTC. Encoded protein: CASSFIPGQGSYEQYF.

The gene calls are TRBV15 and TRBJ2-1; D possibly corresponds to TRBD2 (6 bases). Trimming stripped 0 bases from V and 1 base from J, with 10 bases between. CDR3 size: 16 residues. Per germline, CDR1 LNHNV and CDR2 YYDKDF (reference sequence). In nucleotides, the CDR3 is TGTGCCACCAGCAGAGAGGTGGCGGGGTCCTACAATGAGCAGTTCTTC. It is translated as CATSREVAGSYNEQFF.

CDR3 sequence reads: CASSRRQGANTGELFF. The CDR3 DNA reads TGTGCCAGCAGCCGTAGACAGGGGGCAAACACCGGGGAGCTGTTTTTT. This chain uses TRBV5-4 with TRBJ2-2; the match to TRBD1 covers 10 bases. V was clipped by 4 bases and J by 2 bases; unmatched bases: 5. The CDR3 length is 16 residues. Germline V gene sequence: CDR1 SGHNT, CDR2 YYREEE (reference sequence).

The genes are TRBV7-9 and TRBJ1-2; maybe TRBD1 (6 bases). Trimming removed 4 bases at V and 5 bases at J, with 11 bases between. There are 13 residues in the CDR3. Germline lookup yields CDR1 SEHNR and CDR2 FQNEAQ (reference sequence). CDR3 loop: CASSSRDMYGYTF. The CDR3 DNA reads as TGTGCCAGCAGCTCTCGGGACATGTATGGCTACACCTTC.

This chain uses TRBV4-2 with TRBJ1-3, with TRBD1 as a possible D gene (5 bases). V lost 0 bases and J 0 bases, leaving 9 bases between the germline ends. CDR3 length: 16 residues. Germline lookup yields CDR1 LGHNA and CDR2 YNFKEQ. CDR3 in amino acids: CASSQEGASSGNTIYF. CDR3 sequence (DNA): TGTGCCAGCAGCCAAGAAGGGGCCAGCTCTGGAAACACCATATATTTT.

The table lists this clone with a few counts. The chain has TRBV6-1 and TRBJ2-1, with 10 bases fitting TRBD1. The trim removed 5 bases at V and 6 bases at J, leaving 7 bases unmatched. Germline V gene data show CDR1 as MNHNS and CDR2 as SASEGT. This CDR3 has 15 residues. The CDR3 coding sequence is TGTGCCAGCAGTACCGACAGGGGGCTAGGCAATGAGCAGTTCTTC. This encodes CASSTDRGLGNEQFF.

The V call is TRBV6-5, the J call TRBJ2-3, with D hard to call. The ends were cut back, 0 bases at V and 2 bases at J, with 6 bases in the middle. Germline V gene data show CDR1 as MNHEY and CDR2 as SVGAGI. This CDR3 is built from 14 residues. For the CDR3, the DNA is TGTGCCAGCAGTTACTCCCTTTACACAGATACGCAGTATTTT. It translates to CASSYSLYTDTQYF.

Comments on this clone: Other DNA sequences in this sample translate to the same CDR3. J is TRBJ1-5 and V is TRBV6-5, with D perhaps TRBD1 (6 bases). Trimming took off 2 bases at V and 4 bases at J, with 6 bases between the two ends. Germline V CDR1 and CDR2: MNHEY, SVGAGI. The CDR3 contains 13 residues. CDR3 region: CASSYTGNQPQHF. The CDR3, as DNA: TGTGCCAGCAGTTACACAGGGAATCAGCCCCAGCATTTT.

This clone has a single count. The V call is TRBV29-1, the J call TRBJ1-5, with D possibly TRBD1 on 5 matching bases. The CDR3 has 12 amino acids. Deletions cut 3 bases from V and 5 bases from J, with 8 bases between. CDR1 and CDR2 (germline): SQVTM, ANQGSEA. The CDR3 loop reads CSVDQGDQPQHF. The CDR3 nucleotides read TGCAGCGTTGATCAGGGCGATCAGCCCCAGCATTTT.

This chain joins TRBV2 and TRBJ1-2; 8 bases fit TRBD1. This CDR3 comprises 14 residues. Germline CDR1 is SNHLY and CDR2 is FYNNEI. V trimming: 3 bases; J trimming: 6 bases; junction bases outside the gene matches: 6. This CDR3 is CASSETGAGDGYTF. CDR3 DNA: TGTGCCAGCAGTGAGACAGGGGCAGGAGATGGCTACACCTTC.

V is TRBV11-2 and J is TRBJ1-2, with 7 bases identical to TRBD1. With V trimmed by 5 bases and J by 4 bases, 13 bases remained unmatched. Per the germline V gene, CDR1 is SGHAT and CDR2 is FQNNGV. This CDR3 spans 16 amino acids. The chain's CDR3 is CASSLNRGRTSYGYTF. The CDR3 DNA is TGTGCCAGCAGCCTAAACAGGGGACGGACATCCTATGGCTACACCTTC.

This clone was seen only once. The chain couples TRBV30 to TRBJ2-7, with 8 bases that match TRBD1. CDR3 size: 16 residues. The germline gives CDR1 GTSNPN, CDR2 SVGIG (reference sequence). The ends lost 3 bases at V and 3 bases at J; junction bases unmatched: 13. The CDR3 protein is CAWRGFGTGGYYEQYF. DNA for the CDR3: TGTGCCTGGAGAGGGTTTGGAACAGGGGGTTACTACGAGCAGTACTTC.

The CDR3 protein is CASSNVRDRDLSGYTF. The CDR3 bases are TGTGCCAGCAGCAATGTCCGGGACAGGGATCTGAGTGGCTACACCTTC. The chain is built from TRBV5-6 and TRBJ1-2, with 9 bases lining up with TRBD1. Germline V gene sequence: CDR1 SGHDT, CDR2 YYEEEE. Trimming removed 4 bases from V and 7 bases from J; junction bases left unmatched: 14. The CDR3 loop spans 16 amino acids. The complete variable domain, with remaining parts taken from reference TRBV5-6 and TRBJ1-2, reads DAGVTQSPTHLIKTRGQQVTLRCSPKSGHDTVSWYQQALGQGPQFIFQYYEEEERQRGNFPDRFSGHQFPNYSSELNVNALLLGDSALYLCASSNVRDRDLSGYTFGSGTRLTVV.

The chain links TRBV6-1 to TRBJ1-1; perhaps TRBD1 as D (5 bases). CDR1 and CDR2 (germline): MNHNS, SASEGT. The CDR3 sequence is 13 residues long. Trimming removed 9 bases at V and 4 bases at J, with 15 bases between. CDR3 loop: CASGGGGGTEAFF. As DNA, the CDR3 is TGTGCCAGTGGGGGGGGAGGAGGCACTGAAGCTTTCTTT.

In nucleotides, the CDR3 is TGTGCCAGCAGCTTTTTTGACAGAAACACCGGGGAGCTGTTTTTT. Protein product: CASSFFDRNTGELFF. The rearrangement joins TRBV7-2 to TRBJ2-2; possible D gene TRBD1, 5 bases. Trimming took 3 bases from V and 2 from J, leaving 10 bases between them. Germline V lookup: CDR1 SGHTA, CDR2 FQGNSA. CDR3 size: 15 residues.

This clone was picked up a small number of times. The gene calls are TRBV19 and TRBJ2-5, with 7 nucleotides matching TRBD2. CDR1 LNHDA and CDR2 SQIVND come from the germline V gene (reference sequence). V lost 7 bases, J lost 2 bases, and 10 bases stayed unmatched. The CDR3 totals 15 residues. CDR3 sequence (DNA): TGTGCCAGTAAAGAATTGGGGGGGGGACAAGAGACCCAGTACTTC. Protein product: CASKELGGGQETQYF.

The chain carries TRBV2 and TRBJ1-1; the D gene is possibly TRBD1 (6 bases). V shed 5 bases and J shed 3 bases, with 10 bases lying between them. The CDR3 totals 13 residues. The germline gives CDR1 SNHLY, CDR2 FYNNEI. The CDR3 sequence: CASSLQGHTEAFF. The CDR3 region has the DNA TGTGCCAGCAGTCTACAGGGCCACACTGAAGCTTTCTTT.

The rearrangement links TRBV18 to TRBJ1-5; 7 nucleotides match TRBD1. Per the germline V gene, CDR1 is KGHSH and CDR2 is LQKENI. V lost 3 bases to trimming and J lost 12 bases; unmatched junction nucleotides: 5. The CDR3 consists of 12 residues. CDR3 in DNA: TGTGCCAGCTCACCCCCGACAGGGTTCCAGCATTTT. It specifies CASSPPTGFQHF.

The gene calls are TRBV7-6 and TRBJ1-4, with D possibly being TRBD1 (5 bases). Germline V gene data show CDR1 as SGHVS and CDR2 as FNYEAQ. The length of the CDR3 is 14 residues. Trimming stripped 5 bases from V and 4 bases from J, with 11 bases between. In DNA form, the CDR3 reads TGTGCCAGCAGCCTAGGGGAGCGTAATGAAAAACTGTTTTTT. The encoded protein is CASSLGERNEKLFF. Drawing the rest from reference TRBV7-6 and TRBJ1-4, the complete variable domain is GAGVSQSPRYKVTKRGQDVALRCDPISGHVSLYWYRQALGQGPEFLTYFNYEAQQDKSGLPNDRFSAERPEGSISTLTIQRTEQRDSAMYRCASSLGERNEKLFFGSGTQLSVL.

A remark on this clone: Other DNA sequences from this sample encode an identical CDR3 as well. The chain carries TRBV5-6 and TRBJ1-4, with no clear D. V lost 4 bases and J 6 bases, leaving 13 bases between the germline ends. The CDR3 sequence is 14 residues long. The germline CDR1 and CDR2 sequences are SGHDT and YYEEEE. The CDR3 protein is CASSLRGLDEKLFF. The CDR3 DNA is TGTGCCAGCAGCCTTAGAGGGCTCGATGAAAAACTGTTTTTT.

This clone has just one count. The CDR3 DNA reads as TGTGCCAGTAGTATAATGGGGTCGGGGAGCAATCAGCCCCAGCATTTT. Its protein is CASSIMGSGSNQPQHF. The chain couples TRBV19 to TRBJ1-5; no reliable D call. This CDR3 contains 16 residues. V was clipped by 2 bases and J by 1 base, with 12 bases between them. Looked up from germline, CDR1 is LNHDA and CDR2 is SQIVND (reference sequence).

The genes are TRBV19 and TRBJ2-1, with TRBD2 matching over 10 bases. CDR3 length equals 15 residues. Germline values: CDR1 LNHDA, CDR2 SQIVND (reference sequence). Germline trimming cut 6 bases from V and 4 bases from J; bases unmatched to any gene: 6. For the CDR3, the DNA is TGTGCCAGTAGCATTAGCGGGGGGCGGTACAATGAGCAGTTCTTC. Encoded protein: CASSISGGRYNEQFF.

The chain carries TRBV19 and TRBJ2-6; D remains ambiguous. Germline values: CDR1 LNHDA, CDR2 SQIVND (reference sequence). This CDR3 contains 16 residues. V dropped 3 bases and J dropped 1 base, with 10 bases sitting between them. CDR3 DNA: TGTGCCAGTAGTATTTTCCAGTTATCTGGGGCCAACGTCCTGACTTTC. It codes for CASSIFQLSGANVLTF.

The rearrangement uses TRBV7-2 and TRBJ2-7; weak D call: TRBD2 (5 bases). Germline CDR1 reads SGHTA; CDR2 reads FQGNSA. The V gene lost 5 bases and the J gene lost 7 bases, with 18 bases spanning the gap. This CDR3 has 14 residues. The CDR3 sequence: CASSLWRGSGEQYF. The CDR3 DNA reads TGTGCCAGCAGCCTCTGGCGAGGGTCCGGTGAGCAGTACTTC.

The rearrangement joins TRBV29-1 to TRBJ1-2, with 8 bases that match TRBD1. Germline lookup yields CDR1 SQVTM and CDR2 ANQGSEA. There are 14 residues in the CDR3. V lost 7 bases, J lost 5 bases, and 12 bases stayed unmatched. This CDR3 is CSAGRTGPMYGYTF. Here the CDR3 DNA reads TGCAGCGCGGGAAGGACAGGGCCGATGTATGGCTACACCTTC.